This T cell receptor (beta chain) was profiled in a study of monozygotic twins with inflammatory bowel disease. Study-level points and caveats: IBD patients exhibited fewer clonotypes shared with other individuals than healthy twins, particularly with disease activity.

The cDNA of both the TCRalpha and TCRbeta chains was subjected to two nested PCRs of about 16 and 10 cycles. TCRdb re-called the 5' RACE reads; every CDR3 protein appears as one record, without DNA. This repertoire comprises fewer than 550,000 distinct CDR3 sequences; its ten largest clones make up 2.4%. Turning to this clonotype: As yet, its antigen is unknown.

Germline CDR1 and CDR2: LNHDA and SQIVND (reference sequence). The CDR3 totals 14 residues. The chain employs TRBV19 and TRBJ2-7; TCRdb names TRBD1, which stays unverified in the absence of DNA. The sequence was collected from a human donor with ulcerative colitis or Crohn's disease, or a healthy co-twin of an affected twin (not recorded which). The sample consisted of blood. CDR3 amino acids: CASTTGTGVYEQYF.